The T cell receptor beta chain under discussion was sequenced for a study of vaccination and CD4 T cells after COVID-19. Study-wide context: Post-vaccine sampling followed dose two by a median roughly 65 days (range 14 to 241).

Sequenced with the Oncomine TCR Beta short-read assay was DNA taken from cultured CD4+ T cells. The genomic DNA was obtained from cultured CD4+ T cells by extraction with the QIAamp micro DNA kit. TCRdb redid the calling of the PCR reads with MiXCR, one entry per CDR3 protein. The data show around 19,000 distinct CDR3 sequences, about 50% seen once. Remarks on this clonotype: The antigen is undetermined.

The germline gives CDR1 SGHTA, CDR2 FQGTGA. The CDR3 sequence is 15 residues long. Unmatched junction bases numbered 6, after V lost 5 bases and J lost 5 bases. The treatment: roughly nine-day PBMC culture with coronavirus spike peptide pools or control peptides (ViraFEST assay). Expanded clonotypes were found by TCR sequencing after peptide-pool stimulation (ViraFEST). The sequence derives from a human donor who had recovered from COVID-19. What was sequenced was CD4+ T cells from blood, cultured in vitro. The rearrangement joins TRBV7-3 to TRBJ2-1, with TRBD2 identical over 10 bases. The CDR3 loop is CASSNLAGVNNEQFF. The CDR3 nucleotides are TGTGCCAGCAGCAACCTAGCGGGAGTCAACAATGAGCAGTTCTTC.